These T cell receptor beta chains were read from a single sample in a study of beta chain features in type 1 diabetes. Here immunoSEQ multiplex PCR was the method, and the copy in TCRdb shows in-frame clones only, minus some. The sample records more than 300,000 clones, 10% to 15% being singletons. Sequencing used naive CD4+ T cells from blood. The receptors originated from a woman aged 18-29 years with type 1 diabetes. Both conserved end residues are part of each CDR3. The D gene is left open where the match is weak. Some rows mark clone size as missing; the rest say once, few, many or name a class of expanded clone.

clone_size: NA
v_call: TRBV9
j_call: TRBJ2-3
d_call: NA
cdr3_aa: CASSVGGVSTDTQYF
cdr3_nt: TGTGCCAGCAGCGTAGGGGGGGTTAGCACAGATACGCAGTATTTT

clone_size: few
v_call: TRBV4-3
j_call: TRBJ2-3
d_call: NA
cdr3_aa: CASSQLADATDTQYF
cdr3_nt: TGCGCCAGCAGCCAGTTAGCGGATGCCACAGATACGCAGTATTTT

clone_size: few
v_call: TRBV27
j_call: TRBJ2-7
d_call: NA
cdr3_aa: CASSLSPGKAYEQYF
cdr3_nt: TGTGCCAGCAGTTTATCACCAGGTAAAGCCTACGAGCAGTACTTC

clone_size: few
v_call: TRBV7-2
j_call: TRBJ2-3
d_call: TRBD2
cdr3_aa: CASSLSPRPTSGRDTQYF
cdr3_nt: TGTGCCAGCAGCTTATCGCCGAGGCCGACTAGCGGGAGGGATACGCAGTATTTT

clone_size: few
v_call: TRBV7-9
j_call: TRBJ2-1
d_call: TRBD2
cdr3_aa: CASSPQAGSYNEQFF
cdr3_nt: TGTGCCAGCAGCCCACAAGCGGGGTCCTACAATGAGCAGTTCTTC

clone_size: few
v_call: TRBV2
j_call: TRBJ2-1
d_call: TRBD1
cdr3_aa: CASTGQGLPEQFF
cdr3_nt: TGTGCCAGCACGGGACAGGGTTTGCCTGAGCAGTTCTTC

clone_size: few
v_call: TRBV29-1
j_call: TRBJ1-4
d_call: NA
cdr3_aa: CSVEVKPPTNEKLFF
cdr3_nt: TGCAGCGTTGAAGTCAAGCCCCCAACTAATGAAAAACTGTTTTTT

clone_size: NA
v_call: TRBV5-1
j_call: TRBJ1-2
d_call: NA
cdr3_aa: CASSSRTAGANYGYTF
cdr3_nt: TGCGCCAGCAGCTCCCGGACGGCGGGAGCTAACTATGGCTACACCTTC

clone_size: few
v_call: TRBV2
j_call: TRBJ2-1
d_call: NA
cdr3_aa: CASSYGTFSPGGGEQFF
cdr3_nt: TGTGCCAGCAGTTACGGAACCTTTTCCCCCGGCGGCGGTGAGCAGTTCTTC

clone_size: few
v_call: TRBV4-1
j_call: TRBJ1-1
d_call: NA
cdr3_aa: CASSQQQGYGTEAFF
cdr3_nt: TGCGCCAGCAGCCAACAGCAGGGCTACGGGACTGAAGCTTTCTTT

clone_size: NA
v_call: TRBV5-4
j_call: TRBJ2-1
d_call: NA
cdr3_aa: CASSFLGIGVIKGEQFF
cdr3_nt: TGTGCCAGCAGCTTCCTAGGAATAGGGGTTATCAAGGGTGAGCAGTTCTTC

clone_size: NA
v_call: TRBV5-4
j_call: TRBJ1-1
d_call: TRBD1
cdr3_aa: CASSTSRGVTEAFF
cdr3_nt: TGTGCCAGCAGCACCAGCAGGGGGGTCACTGAAGCTTTCTTT

clone_size: few
v_call: TRBV4-3
j_call: TRBJ2-1
d_call: TRBD1
cdr3_aa: CASSSQGTGFNNEQFF
cdr3_nt: TGCGCCAGCAGCTCCCAAGGGACAGGGTTCAACAATGAGCAGTTCTTC

clone_size: few
v_call: TRBV14
j_call: TRBJ1-2
d_call: TRBD1
cdr3_aa: CASSPRTGGHGYTF
cdr3_nt: TGTGCCAGCAGCCCAAGGACAGGGGGACATGGCTACACCTTC

clone_size: NA
v_call: TRBV9
j_call: TRBJ2-1
d_call: NA
cdr3_aa: CASSVARGFLNEQFF
cdr3_nt: TGTGCCAGCAGCGTAGCCAGGGGCTTTCTCAATGAGCAGTTCTTC

clone_size: few
v_call: TRBV19
j_call: TRBJ1-2
d_call: NA
cdr3_aa: CAIEGQEQTNYGYTF
cdr3_nt: TGTGCCATCGAGGGCCAGGAGCAGACTAACTATGGCTACACCTTC